A single sample gave rise to the 23 T cell receptor beta chains below, sequenced in a study of T-cell reconstitution after alpha-beta-depleted transplantation in children. Unique molecular identifiers were used to barcode this TCRbeta library. TCRdb analysed the PCR reads with MiXCR anew, one entry per CDR3 protein. The table records 250,000 to 300,000 distinct CDR3 sequences, 7.5% to 9% of them present only once. Study outcomes and limitations: T-cell counts and diversity at one year post-transplant came mainly from newly produced T cells.

These TCRs' antigens remain unknown. Sample: peripheral blood, taken 360 days after TCRalphabeta/CD19-depleted stem cell transplant. These receptors were taken from a female patient aged 2-9 years who had a stem cell transplant for Fanconi anemia, so the T cells may come from the graft donor.

The chain joins TRBV5-6 to TRBJ2-3; possibly TRBD1 for D (5 bases). Germline assignment: CDR1 SGHDT and CDR2 YYEEEE. The V and J ends lost 2 bases and 14 bases respectively, with 15 bases between them. The length of the CDR3 is 12 residues. The DNA for the CDR3 is TGTGCCAGCAGCTTTACAAGGGGCTCGCGGTATTTT. Its protein product is CASSFTRGSRYF.

This clonotype was counted between two and nine times. This chain uses TRBV7-9 with TRBJ1-1; D is perhaps TRBD1 (5 bases). CDR1 SEHNR and CDR2 FQNEAQ come from the germline V gene (reference sequence). There are 13 residues in the CDR3. Trimming removed 3 bases from V and 4 bases from J, with 9 bases in between. CDR3 nucleotides: TGTGCCAGCAGCTTTGGGGCTCTCACTGAAGCTTTCTTT. Protein: CASSFGALTEAFF.

This clonotype was recorded many times. The rearrangement joins TRBV20-1 to TRBJ2-1; D may be TRBD2 (6 bases). This CDR3 is 14 amino acids long. The germline V and J ends were trimmed by 3 bases and 1 base, with 10 bases remaining between them. CDR1 is DFQATT, CDR2 SNEGSKA, per germline (reference sequence). CDR3 protein: CSARGTPSYNEQFF. Written as DNA, the CDR3 is TGCAGTGCTAGGGGGACTCCTTCCTACAATGAGCAGTTCTTC.

The chain recombines TRBV7-8 with TRBJ1-2; 7 positions match TRBD1. The junction had 9 bases not matched to a gene; V was cut back by 0 bases and J by 2 bases. CDR1 and CDR2 from the germline V gene are SGHVS and FQNEAQ. The CDR3 is 17 residues long. DNA of the CDR3: TGTGCCAGCAGCTTAGCCCCTCGACAGGGCAACAACTATGGCTACACCTTC. This encodes CASSLAPRQGNNYGYTF.

The table lists this clonotype with many counts. Given the absence of the conserved phenylalanine or tryptophan at the CDR3 end, a read error is likely. The limits of the CDR3 on the DNA are not certain, so only TCRdb's listed CDR3 is given. The CDR3 loop is CASSLGRGLV. The chain is built from TRBV28 and TRBJ2-1; TRBD2, the table's D call, was not compared with the DNA. The CDR3 totals 10 residues, both ends included. Germline V gene sequence: CDR1 MDHEN, CDR2 SYDVKM.

V is TRBV7-2 and J is TRBJ2-3, with D possibly TRBD2 on 6 matching bases. The CDR3 is 14 residues long. Trimming removed 1 base from V and 8 bases from J, with 13 bases in between. Germline CDR1 and CDR2: SGHTA and FQGNSA. CDR3 region: CASSLEPGGGTQYF. Written as DNA, the CDR3 is TGTGCCAGCAGCTTAGAACCCGGGGGTGGTACGCAGTATTTT.

V usage is TRBV6-1 and J usage is TRBJ2-3, with D unresolved. The V end was cut by 6 bases, the J end by 4 bases, with 23 bases between. The CDR3 is 17 amino acids. Germline V gene lookup returns CDR1 MNHNS and CDR2 SASEGT. Here the CDR3 reads CASSPSAPGDMADTQYF. CDR3 sequence (DNA): TGTGCCAGCAGCCCCTCGGCCCCCGGCGATATGGCAGATACGCAGTATTTT.

This clonotype was observed many times. V gene TRBV7-2 combines with J gene TRBJ1-1, with D perhaps TRBD1 (5 bases). CDR3 length: 15 amino acids. Trimming removed 1 base at V and 5 bases at J, with 14 bases between. The V gene's germline CDR1 is SGHTA and CDR2 FQGNSA. The CDR3 here is CASSLGQTLSTEAFF. The CDR3 DNA reads TGTGCCAGCAGCTTAGGACAGACCTTAAGTACTGAAGCTTTCTTT.

This clonotype was counted at least ten times. This chain links TRBV28 with TRBJ2-3; D possibly corresponds to TRBD2 (6 bases). V was trimmed by 5 bases and J by 0 bases, leaving 15 bases between them. The CDR3 runs 16 residues. Germline V gene sequence: CDR1 MDHEN, CDR2 SYDVKM. CDR3 DNA: TGTGCCAGCAGTCCCCTTAGGCGGGGAAGCACAGATACGCAGTATTTT. It codes for CASSPLRRGSTDTQYF.

This clonotype was counted many times. The chain links TRBV7-3 to TRBJ1-1; D gene unclear. Trimming shortened V by 6 bases and J by 0 bases, and 20 bases separated the two germline ends. The CDR3 has 17 residues. CDR1 is SGHTA and CDR2 is FQGTGA in the germline V gene. The CDR3 nucleotides read TGTGCCAGCAGTGACAATCCGGCAAGGGAAATGAACACTGAAGCTTTCTTT. This encodes CASSDNPAREMNTEAFF.

This clonotype was seen a handful of times. This chain connects TRBV6-1 to TRBJ1-1; D is unclear. The CDR3 covers 10 residues. V gave up 2 bases and J gave up 9 bases, with 4 bases separating them. CDR1 MNHNS and CDR2 SASEGT come from the germline V gene. The CDR3 nucleotides are TGTGCCAGCAGTGAATTCCAAGCTTTCTTT. Translated: CASSEFQAFF.

This clonotype was observed a few times. V is TRBV18 and J is TRBJ2-5; 8 bases map to TRBD1. Germline V gives CDR1 KGHSH, CDR2 LQKENI. V shed 4 bases, J shed 1 base, and the junction held 5 bases outside the gene matches. The length of the CDR3 is 15 residues. The CDR3 is CASSRTGRSQETQYF. Here the CDR3 DNA reads TGTGCCAGCTCACGGACAGGGAGGTCCCAAGAGACCCAGTACTTC.

This clonotype has ten or more counts. The gene calls are TRBV7-2 and TRBJ2-5; TRBD2 agrees at 9 bases. This CDR3 has 18 amino acids. The germline V gene encodes CDR1 SGHTA and CDR2 FQGNSA. With 0 bases clipped from V and 3 bases from J, the junction kept 11 bases outside the gene matches. DNA of the CDR3: TGTGCCAGCAGCTTAGCCGCGGGACGGCGGGGGGGCGAAGAGACCCAGTACTTC. Protein product: CASSLAAGRRGGEETQYF.

This clonotype came up many times. CDR3 sequence (DNA): TGTGCCAGTCACCCAGGGCAGGCTACAACTGAAGCTTTCTTT. It translates to CASHPGQATTEAFF. The V and J genes are TRBV6-2 or TRBV6-3 and TRBJ1-1; possibly TRBD1 for D (5 bases). Trimming took 9 bases from V and 5 from J, leaving 19 bases between them. The CDR3 totals 14 residues. The germline V gene has CDR1 MNHEY and CDR2 SVGEGT.

This clonotype is a singleton in its sample. The chain employs TRBV2 and TRBJ2-7; 13 bases agree with TRBD2. The CDR3 runs to 19 residues. Germline CDR1 is SNHLY and CDR2 is FYNNEI. CDR3 loop: CTFSGRVLAGGPSNYEQYF. The CDR3 DNA sequence: TGTACCTTCAGTGGCCGGGTACTAGCGGGAGGGCCGAGTAACTACGAGCAGTACTTC.

The J gene is TRBJ2-7, the V gene TRBV20-1, with no clear D. The CDR3 is made up of 12 amino acids. The V and J ends lost 1 base and 0 bases respectively, with 4 bases between them. Per the germline V gene, CDR1 is DFQATT and CDR2 is SNEGSKA (reference sequence). CDR3 loop: CSARANSYEQYF. CDR3 bases: TGCAGTGCTAGAGCCAACTCCTACGAGCAGTACTTC.

The chain combines TRBV18 with TRBJ2-2; perhaps TRBD2 as D (6 bases). V lost 2 bases, J lost 4 bases, and 11 bases lay in between. This CDR3 spans 15 amino acids. CDR1 is KGHSH and CDR2 is LQKENI in the germline V gene. The CDR3 DNA reads TGTGCCAGCTCACCAGCGGGACTTCCCACCGGGGAGCTGTTTTTT. Amino acid sequence: CASSPAGLPTGELFF. Variable domain in full (rest from reference TRBV18 and TRBJ2-2): NAGVMQNPRHLVRRRGQEARLRCSPMKGHSHVYWYRQLPEEGLKFMVYLQKENIIDESGMPKERFSAEFPKEGPSILRIQQVVRGDSAAYFCASSPAGLPTGELFFGEGSRLTVL.

This clonotype has only a few counts. The rearrangement joins TRBV15 to TRBJ2-3; TRBD2 might be the D (6 bases). V was trimmed by 5 bases and J by 2 bases, leaving 8 bases between them. The length of the CDR3 is 13 residues. The V gene's germline CDR1 is LNHNV and CDR2 YYDKDF (reference sequence). The CDR3 sequence: CATSGGTTDTQYF. CDR3 bases: TGTGCCACCAGCGGAGGGACCACAGATACGCAGTATTTT.

The chain employs TRBV14 and TRBJ2-3; D might be TRBD2 (6 bases). Trimming took off 0 bases at V and 5 bases at J, with 12 bases between the two ends. This CDR3 is 15 amino acids long. Germline V lookup: CDR1 SGHDN, CDR2 FVKESK. Here the CDR3 DNA reads TGTGCCAGCAGCCAAGATGGTCCGGGGGTAGATACGCAGTATTTT. Translation gives CASSQDGPGVDTQYF.

This clonotype has at least ten counts. The chain combines TRBV10-3 with TRBJ2-1; D is undetermined. V dropped 11 bases and J dropped 6 bases, with 14 bases sitting between them. This CDR3 is 12 amino acids long. Germline-derived CDR1 and CDR2 are ENHRY and SYGVKD. Written as DNA, the CDR3 is TGTGCCGCACAAGAAGGCATCAATGAGCAGTTCTTC. It yields the protein CAAQEGINEQFF.

There are many counts of this clonotype. The V and J genes are TRBV7-2 and TRBJ2-7; D gene uncertain. Trimming pared 5 bases from V and 2 bases from J, leaving 13 bases between. The germline CDR1 and CDR2 sequences are SGHTA and FQGNSA. This CDR3 region has 14 residues. The CDR3 nucleotides are TGTGCCAGCAGCACCTCAGGCCAGGCCTACGAGCAGTACTTC. This encodes CASSTSGQAYEQYF.

This clonotype was counted only a few times. The chain carries TRBV15 and TRBJ2-3; tentative D call: TRBD1 (6 bases). Germline loops: CDR1 LNHNV, CDR2 YYDKDF (reference sequence). The CDR3 extends over 14 amino acids. Trimming took 0 bases from V and 3 from J, leaving 7 bases between them. CDR3 protein: CATSRDRGTDTQYF. The CDR3 nucleotides are TGTGCCACCAGCAGAGATAGGGGGACAGATACGCAGTATTTT.

The chain is built from TRBV4-1 and TRBJ1-6, with D unclear. V gave up 3 bases and J gave up 5 bases, with 23 bases separating them. Germline V gene data show CDR1 as MGHRA and CDR2 as YSYEKL. This CDR3 spans 19 amino acids. Written as DNA, the CDR3 is TGCGCCAGCAGCCACTCGCTCTGGCCGGGAGGGCAAAATAATTCACCCCTCCACTTT. Protein: CASSHSLWPGGQNNSPLHF.